These 11 T cell receptor beta chains share one sample of origin, sequenced in a study of blood T cell repertoires in COVID-19. The protocol was immunoSEQ multiplex PCR, while the TCRdb copy is restricted to in-frame clones and leaves out a portion. The table includes more than 95,000 clones, about 74% detected once. The sequencing sample was made of peripheral blood. The receptors come from a man aged 65 to 85 with acute or convalescent COVID-19.

The chain carries TRBV19 and TRBJ1-1; D possibly corresponds to TRBD1 (5 bases). The V end was cut by 3 bases, the J end by 8 bases, with 10 bases between. Germline CDR1 reads LNHDA; CDR2 reads SQIVND (reference sequence). The CDR3 sequence is 12 residues long. The CDR3 DNA is TGTGCCAGTAGTATTAGGCAGGGCGAAGCTTTCTTT. This gives the protein CASSIRQGEAFF.

The chain has TRBV19 and TRBJ1-2; 12 nucleotides match TRBD1. The CDR3 contains 15 residues. Losses at the gene ends were 1 base for V and 8 bases for J; bases not matched to a gene: 5. Germline V gene sequence: CDR1 LNHDA, CDR2 SQIVND (reference sequence). The CDR3 loop is CASSIAGTGGRGYTF. The CDR3 region has the DNA TGTGCCAGTAGTATAGCCGGGACAGGGGGCCGAGGCTACACCTTC.

The chain recombines TRBV19 with TRBJ2-2; TRBD1 matches at 9 bases. V gave up 3 bases and J gave up 6 bases; unmatched junction bases: 5. CDR1 and CDR2 from the germline V gene are LNHDA and SQIVND (reference sequence). The CDR3 loop spans 15 amino acids. The CDR3 reads CASSIGTGISGELFF. In DNA form, the CDR3 reads TGTGCCAGTAGTATCGGGACAGGGATCTCCGGGGAGCTGTTTTTT.

V is TRBV6-2 or TRBV6-3 and J is TRBJ2-2; 11 nucleotides line up with TRBD2. Germline V gene sequence: CDR1 MNHEY, CDR2 SVGEGT. There are 17 residues in the CDR3. Trimming removed 6 bases from V and 0 bases from J; junction bases left unmatched: 6. The CDR3 region has the DNA TGTGCCAGCAGGCCTAGGACTAGCGGGTCGAACACCGGGGAGCTGTTTTTT. Residues: CASRPRTSGSNTGELFF.

This sequence joins TRBV19 and TRBJ2-1; D not certain. The length of the CDR3 is 11 residues. CDR1 and CDR2 from the germline V gene are LNHDA and SQIVND (reference sequence). V gave up 7 bases and J gave up 3 bases, with 4 bases separating them. CDR3 nucleotides: TGTGCCAGTATCGGCTACAATGAGCAGTTCTTC. Protein sequence: CASIGYNEQFF.

A few counts support this clone. The chain couples TRBV7-9 to TRBJ1-3, with D uncertain. The germline V gene encodes CDR1 SEHNR and CDR2 FQNEAQ (reference sequence). Trimming stripped 4 bases from V and 2 bases from J, with 9 bases between. The CDR3 spans 14 residues. The CDR3 spells CASSSMAAGNTIYF. The CDR3 nucleotides read TGTGCCAGCAGCTCGATGGCCGCTGGAAACACCATATATTTT.

This clone was observed a handful of times. The rearrangement joins TRBV30 to TRBJ2-7, with 8 bases identical to TRBD1. CDR3 length equals 13 residues. Germline V gene lookup returns CDR1 GTSNPN and CDR2 SVGIG (reference sequence). With 4 bases clipped from V and 3 bases from J, the junction kept 5 bases outside the gene matches. The CDR3 nucleotides are TGTGCCTGGAATACAGGGGGTTACTACGAGCAGTACTTC. Protein product: CAWNTGGYYEQYF.

The CDR3 region has the DNA TGCGCCAGCAGCCAAGTGCGGTCCACCTCTAGCTCCTACGAGCAGTACTTC. Its translation is CASSQVRSTSSSYEQYF. V and J are TRBV4-1 and TRBJ2-7; D not resolved. V lost 1 base and J 0 bases, leaving 16 bases between the germline ends. From germline, CDR1 is MGHRA and CDR2 YSYEKL. The CDR3 is 17 amino acids.

In this sample, this clone turned up a few times. This rearrangement joins TRBV4-3 to TRBJ1-1; D call uncertain. Germline CDR1 reads LGHNA; CDR2 reads YSLEER. This CDR3 region has 15 residues. V was shortened by 0 bases and J by 4 bases, with 12 bases between the two germline ends. The CDR3 here is CASSQDGLRSTEAFF. Written as DNA, the CDR3 is TGCGCCAGCAGCCAAGATGGGCTGCGAAGCACTGAAGCTTTCTTT.

As for this clone: Compared with germline, one end of the junction differs, possibly owing to a read error. The rearrangement links TRBV18 to TRBJ1-1; D gene ambiguous. Germline CDR1 reads KGHSH; CDR2 reads LQKENI. The CDR3 consists of 13 residues. The CDR3 region is CASSPGDPTIPVF. CDR3 nucleotides: TGTGCCAGCTCACCCGGAGACCCTACCATTCCGGTCTTT. Full variable domain (remainder filled in from reference TRBV18 and TRBJ1-1): NAGVMQNPRHLVRRRGQEARLRCSPMKGHSHVYWYRQLPEEGLKFMVYLQKENIIDESGMPKERFSAEFPKEGPSILRIQQVVRGDSAAYFCASSPGDPTIPVFGQGTRLTVV.

The chain carries TRBV11-2 and TRBJ2-2, with 9 bases identical to TRBD2. J was trimmed by 5 bases and V by 0 bases; bases with no gene match: 7. The CDR3 covers 17 residues. The germline gives CDR1 SGHAT, CDR2 FQNNGV. CDR3 residues: CASSLEFLAGETGELFF. The DNA for the CDR3 is TGTGCCAGCAGCTTAGAGTTTTTAGCGGGGGAGACCGGGGAGCTGTTTTTT.